The rows below give T cell receptor beta chains drawn from one sample of a study of beta chain features in type 1 diabetes. Only in-frame clones appear in the TCRdb table, and some are missing; sequencing was by immunoSEQ multiplex PCR. The sample comprises 100,000 to 150,000 clones, 9% of which are singletons, and approximately 0.7% rests with the top ten. Sequencing was carried out using central memory CD4+ T cells from blood. The receptors come from a man younger than 40 with type 1 diabetes. The CDR3 runs from the conserved cysteine through the conserved F or W. The order of the fields is V gene, D gene, J gene, clone size, CDR3 DNA, CDR3 protein. D genes are given only for firm matches. Not every row has a clone size; where given, it reads once, few, many or a size class.

TRBV5-1	-	TRBJ1-2	-	TGCGCCAGCGGTACAGGTTACTATGGCTACACCTTC	CASGTGYYGYTF
TRBV5-4	-	TRBJ1-2	few	TGTGCCAGCAGCTTGGGCGGGGGGAATGGCTACACCTTC	CASSLGGGNGYTF
TRBV7-3	TRBD2	TRBJ2-1	-	TGTGCCAGCAGCCGCCCCACTAGCGGGGAGCAGTTCTTC	CASSRPTSGEQFF
TRBV4-3	-	TRBJ1-6	few	TGCGCCAGCAGCCAGCCGGGACTCAATTCACCCCTCCACTTT	CASSQPGLNSPLHF
TRBV7-8	-	TRBJ2-5	-	TGTGCCAGCAGCTTAAACGGACAACAAGAGACCCAGTACTTC	CASSLNGQQETQYF
TRBV19	-	TRBJ1-2	-	TGTGCCAGTACCTCCGGGACATACTATGGCTACACCTTC	CASTSGTYYGYTF
TRBV15	-	TRBJ2-5	few	TGTGCCACCAGCAGAGATAGGCGGGCCCCCCAGTACTTC	CATSRDRRAPQYF
TRBV6-5	-	TRBJ1-2	-	TGTGCCAGCAGTTCCTTCTTCACTCGGGGGAACTATGGCTACACCTTC	CASSSFFTRGNYGYTF
TRBV11-2	TRBD1	TRBJ2-7	few	TGTGCCAGCAGCTTCGGACAGGGTTTGCAGTACTTC	CASSFGQGLQYF
TRBV5-4	TRBD1	TRBJ2-7	-	TGTGCCAGCAGCTTCCGAGGGGGCGACGAGCAGTACTTC	CASSFRGGDEQYF
TRBV9	-	TRBJ1-3	-	TGTGCCAGCATCGAATTCCGGGATCCCGACGGCGGAAACACCATATATTTT	CASIEFRDPDGGNTIYF
TRBV11-2	TRBD2	TRBJ2-1	few	TGTGCCAGCAGCTTATTTGGGGGGGTGGATGAGCAGTTCTTC	CASSLFGGVDEQFF
TRBV29-1	TRBD2	TRBJ2-1	-	TGCAGCGCCGCAAATAGCGGGGGGGCTAGGAATGAGCAGTTCTTC	CSAANSGGARNEQFF
TRBV5-5	-	TRBJ2-1	few	TGTGCCAGCAGCCCCGCGAAACAGGGCAATGAGCAGTTCTTC	CASSPAKQGNEQFF
TRBV6-6	TRBD1	TRBJ2-2	few	TGTGCCAGCAGTTTCGGACAGGGGAACGGGGAGCTGTTTTTT	CASSFGQGNGELFF
TRBV29-1	TRBD1	TRBJ1-1	-	TGCAGCGGCCTGGGACAGATGAACACTGAAGCTTTCTTT	CSGLGQMNTEAFF
TRBV11-3	TRBD1	TRBJ2-2	few	TGTGCCAGCGCAACGGGACAGGGGAACGGGGAGCTGTTTTTT	CASATGQGNGELFF
TRBV13	-	TRBJ2-1	many	TGTGCCAGCAGCTTAGCGGGGAAGAATCATGAGCAGTTCTTC	CASSLAGKNHEQFF
TRBV10-3	-	TRBJ1-2	-	TGTGCCATCAGTGATGGGACTAGCTCTCCGGGCTACACCTTC	CAISDGTSSPGYTF
TRBV7-2	TRBD2	TRBJ2-1	many	TGTGCCAGCACCGGGGGGGCACATGAGCAGTTCTTC	CASTGGAHEQFF
TRBV7-2	-	TRBJ1-5	-	TGTGCCAGCAGTTTTAATAGCAATCAGCCCCAGCATTTT	CASSFNSNQPQHF
TRBV9	-	TRBJ2-2	few	TGTGCCAGCAGCTCTGAGGTGGACACCGGGGAGCTGTTTTTT	CASSSEVDTGELFF
TRBV19	TRBD1	TRBJ1-2	few	TGTGCCAGTAGTGCCCGACAGGGGGAAAATGGCTACACCTTC	CASSARQGENGYTF
TRBV29-1	-	TRBJ2-7	-	TGCAGCGTTGAAGGCGGGCAGTCAGATCCCTACGAGCAGTACTTC	CSVEGGQSDPYEQYF
TRBV4-2	-	TRBJ2-4	few	TGTGCCAGCAGCCAAGACCCGACTAGAGAGTTGGGGGATGGGGCCAAAAACATTCAGTACTTC	CASSQDPTRELGDGAKNIQYF
TRBV2	TRBD1	TRBJ1-5	few	TGTGCCAGCAGTGAAATCAGCACAGGGGCGAGTCAGCCCCAGCATTTT	CASSEISTGASQPQHF
TRBV10-3	-	TRBJ2-5	few	TGTGCCATCAGTGAATGGCAGTTGCAAGAGACCCAGTACTTC	CAISEWQLQETQYF
TRBV6-1	-	TRBJ1-6	-	TGTGCCAGCAACTCCGGGGGGAGTTCACCCCTCCACTTT	CASNSGGSSPLHF
TRBV5-1	TRBD2	TRBJ2-5	few	TGCGCCAGCAGCTTACTAGCGGGGGTGGAAGAGACCCAGTACTTC	CASSLLAGVEETQYF
TRBV27	-	TRBJ2-5	-	TGTGCCAGCAGTTTATCAACCCCCAGGGAGACCCAGTACTTC	CASSLSTPRETQYF
TRBV30	TRBD1	TRBJ1-2	few	TGTGCCTGGAGTGTACCCGGGACAGCTGGCTACACCTTC	CAWSVPGTAGYTF
TRBV2	TRBD2	TRBJ2-1	-	TGTGCCAGCAGTTTCAGAGATATAGCGGGGTACAATGAGCAGTTCTTC	CASSFRDIAGYNEQFF
TRBV7-8	-	TRBJ2-1	few	TGTGCCAGCAGCTTAGCGCGGGGAGAAGAGCAGTTCTTC	CASSLARGEEQFF
TRBV5-1	TRBD1	TRBJ1-5	-	TGCGCCAGCAGTTATTCCGGGACAGGGCTGGGTCAGCCCCAGCATTTT	CASSYSGTGLGQPQHF
TRBV2	-	TRBJ2-7	few	TGTGCCAGCAGTCTAACCTACGAGCAGTACTTC	CASSLTYEQYF
TRBV20-1	-	TRBJ2-1	-	TGCAGTGCCCTAAACAATGAGCAGTTCTTC	CSALNNEQFF
TRBV5-4	TRBD2	TRBJ2-5	-	TGTGCCAGCAGCCTGACTAGCGGGGGGGCATATGAGACCCAGTACTTC	CASSLTSGGAYETQYF
TRBV5-4	-	TRBJ2-7	few	TGTGCCAGCAGCCCAGGAGGGACGGGGTCCCCCTACGAGCAGTACTTC	CASSPGGTGSPYEQYF
TRBV7-3	TRBD2	TRBJ2-7	few	TGTGCCAGCAGCTTAGGTAGCGGGGACAACTACGAGCAGTACTTC	CASSLGSGDNYEQYF
TRBV5-6	-	TRBJ2-7	-	TGTGCCAGCAGCTTTGGAGAAAGCTACGAGCAGTACTTC	CASSFGESYEQYF
TRBV19	-	TRBJ2-3	few	TGTGCCAGTAGCCCACTAGCTGCCGGTTCAGATACGCAGTATTTT	CASSPLAAGSDTQYF
TRBV11-2	TRBD1	TRBJ2-7	-	TGTGCCAGCAGCATCCGGGACAGGGTTTACGAGCAGTACTTC	CASSIRDRVYEQYF
TRBV4-2	-	TRBJ1-6	-	TGTGCCAGCAGCCCCCAGGGGAGCTCGAATTCACCCCTCCACTTT	CASSPQGSSNSPLHF
TRBV28	-	TRBJ2-3	few	TGTGCCAGCAGTAGCATGGATACGCAGTATTTT	CASSSMDTQYF
TRBV5-1	TRBD1	TRBJ2-5	-	TGCGCCAGCAGCTTGGCAGGGGGCGAAGAGACCCAGTACTTC	CASSLAGGEETQYF
TRBV9	-	TRBJ2-7	few	TGTGCCAGCAGCCCCCTCAGGGAAAGCTCCTACGAGCAGTACTTC	CASSPLRESSYEQYF